This T cell receptor beta chain was sequenced for a study of blood T cell repertoires in COVID-19. The wider study: COVID-19 samples collected from the United States, Italy and Spain covered acute and convalescent phases. Sources were T cells, B-cell-depleted T cells, or PBMCs; the material itself was cDNA or gDNA.

The V end lost 5 bases, the J end lost 4 bases, and 13 bases lay between the germline ends. The germline V gene encodes CDR1 MRHNA and CDR2 SNTAGT. There are 14 residues in the CDR3. The authors' processing: Amplification of reference gene primers provided the estimated nucleated cell counts. The protocol was immunoSEQ multiplex PCR, while the TCRdb copy is restricted to in-frame clones and leaves out a portion. From that table come the V and J calls and clone size; the DNA was used to work out D and trimming. The table includes just over 650,000 clones, around 89% detected once. The chain recombines TRBV6-4 with TRBJ2-3, with D possibly matching TRBD2 (6 bases). The sequencing sample was made of peripheral blood. The sequence derives from a woman aged 18 to 35 with acute or convalescent COVID-19. As DNA, the CDR3 is TGTGCCAGCAGTCCCGGGACTGCCCCAGATACGCAGTATTTT. Protein: CASSPGTAPDTQYF.